This T cell receptor (beta chain) was recorded in a study of T cells in Graves' hyperthyroidism and ophthalmopathy. This clonotype was recorded at least ten times. Amplification of TCR beta CDR3 regions was performed using RNA transcripts as template. Primed by the HTBI set, a first-round RT-PCR was run on the TCR CDR3. TCRdb reprocessed the multiplex PCR reads via MiXCR and lists one record per CDR3 protein. The sample has approximately 610,000 distinct CDR3 sequences; under 15% are singletons. In germline, CDR1 is LNHDA, CDR2 SQIVND (reference sequence). The CDR3 is 16 residues long. V was shortened by 2 bases and J by 7 bases, with 20 bases between the two germline ends.

The V and J genes are TRBV19 and TRBJ1-2; perhaps TRBD1 as D (5 bases). This TCR came from a woman between 40 and 50 years old with Graves' ophthalmopathy. The sample consisted of blood. The CDR3 DNA reads TGTGCCAGTAGTATAATCTTAGGGGACGCTGGCCTTGGCTACACCTTC. Amino acid sequence: CASSIILGDAGLGYTF.